Below, 23 T cell receptor beta chains from the same sample are listed, as sequenced in a study of blood T cells in healthy people across ages. Using a J-beta primer mix together with a sample-barcoded 5' primer, a second PCR was run for roughly 7 to 12 cycles. TCRdb passed the 5' RACE reads through MiXCR, listing each CDR3 protein once. The sample contains approximately 1,700,000 distinct CDR3 sequences, about 39% of which appear only once. Input material: blood. These receptors all stem from a human donor in good health.

This clonotype was detected only a few times. The chain joins TRBV6-2 or TRBV6-3 to TRBJ1-1; 8 positions agree with TRBD1. V shed 7 bases, J shed 1 base, and the junction held 8 bases outside the gene matches. The CDR3 is 15 amino acids. Germline loops: CDR1 MNHEY, CDR2 SVGEGT. The CDR3 DNA reads TGTGCCAGCATCCTGGACAGGGCCCAGAACACTGAAGCTTTCTTT. Translating it yields CASILDRAQNTEAFF.

The V gene is TRBV28, the J gene TRBJ1-5; TRBD1 matches 9 bases. Looked up from germline, CDR1 is MDHEN and CDR2 is SYDVKM. This CDR3 comprises 14 residues. Unmatched junction bases numbered 4, after V lost 7 bases and J lost 3 bases. The CDR3, as DNA: TGTGCCAGCAAGGGACAGGGTATCAATCAGCCCCAGCATTTT. Protein product: CASKGQGINQPQHF.

The chain links TRBV28 to TRBJ2-5, with D possibly TRBD1 on 5 matching bases. The CDR3 has 13 amino acids. V gave up 2 bases and J gave up 11 bases, with 15 bases separating them. Germline values: CDR1 MDHEN, CDR2 SYDVKM. Here the CDR3 DNA reads TGTGCCAGCAGTTTAACAGGACCCAATGAGCAGTACTTC. Its protein is CASSLTGPNEQYF.

This chain joins TRBV28 and TRBJ2-3; D not certain. The CDR3 has 14 amino acids. V lost 2 bases and J lost 2, with 8 bases in between. Germline loops: CDR1 MDHEN, CDR2 SYDVKM. CDR3 coding DNA: TGTGCCAGCAGTTTACGGGTTCTCACAGATACGCAGTATTTT. This encodes CASSLRVLTDTQYF.

The rearrangement joins TRBV12-3 or TRBV12-4 to TRBJ2-3; the D gene is possibly TRBD1 (6 bases). V was trimmed by 5 bases and J by 2 bases, leaving 14 bases between them. This CDR3 has 15 amino acids. The CDR3 region is CASSLQGLLTDTQYF. The CDR3 region has the DNA TGTGCCAGCAGTCTACAGGGTCTACTCACAGATACGCAGTATTTT.

This clonotype was seen only a few times. The rearrangement joins TRBV29-1 to TRBJ2-1; TRBD2 matches at 9 bases. Germline V CDR1 and CDR2: SQVTM, ANQGSEA. This CDR3 spans 15 amino acids. J lost 3 bases, V lost 2 bases, and 5 bases had no gene match. The CDR3 nucleotides read TGCAGCGTTGAAAAGGGACTAGCCTACTACAATGAGCAGTTCTTC. Its translation is CSVEKGLAYYNEQFF.

This clonotype has more than one count but fewer than ten. This chain links TRBV4-2 with TRBJ2-5; D assignment may be TRBD1 or TRBD2 (5 bases each). The CDR3 runs to 15 residues. Germline lookup yields CDR1 LGHNA and CDR2 YNFKEQ. Trimming shortened V by 3 bases and J by 2 bases, and 13 bases separated the two germline ends. The CDR3 loop is CASSHLGDRQETQYF. The CDR3 DNA reads TGTGCCAGCAGCCATCTAGGGGACCGTCAAGAGACCCAGTACTTC.

This sequence joins TRBV7-2 and TRBJ2-7; D tentatively fits TRBD1 or TRBD2 (5 bases each). Trimming cost V 2 bases and J 2 bases, with 10 bases left between them. Germline V CDR1 and CDR2: SGHTA, FQGNSA. The CDR3 is made up of 14 amino acids. The chain's CDR3 is CASSLIGTPYEQYF. The DNA of the CDR3 is TGTGCCAGCAGCTTAATCGGGACCCCCTACGAGCAGTACTTC.

The CDR3 region has the DNA TGTGCCAGCAGGGCTAGCGGGGGGGCCCAGAATGAGCAGTTCTTC. This codes for CASRASGGAQNEQFF. The gene calls are TRBV7-2 and TRBJ2-1; TRBD2 aligns across 12 bases. The CDR3 extends over 15 amino acids. Germline CDR1 SGHTA, CDR2 FQGNSA. The V segment lost 6 bases and the J segment 7 bases; nucleotides outside the gene matches: 7.

This clonotype came up a few times. V and J are TRBV7-9 and TRBJ2-7; no clear D. Looked up from germline, CDR1 is SEHNR and CDR2 is FQNEAQ (reference sequence). V lost 6 bases to trimming and J lost 4 bases, with 7 bases between them. The CDR3 length is 11 residues. This CDR3 is CASSMRYEQYF. CDR3 nucleotide sequence: TGTGCCAGCAGTATGAGATACGAGCAGTACTTC.

Comments on this clonotype: A much larger clone sits a single nucleotide away, making a read error possible. The chain employs TRBV7-3 and TRBJ1-1; D not resolved. This CDR3 spans 14 amino acids. V lost 5 bases, J lost 3 bases, and 13 bases lay in between. Germline V lookup: CDR1 SGHTA, CDR2 FQGTGA. The CDR3 spells CASSRQVGDTEAFF. The DNA for the CDR3 is TGTGCCAGCAGCAGGCAGGTCGGAGACACTGAAGCTTTCTTT.

This chain uses TRBV20-1 with TRBJ1-2, with no clear D. This CDR3 has 13 residues. Germline-derived CDR1 and CDR2 are DFQATT and SNEGSKA (reference sequence). Trimming took off 5 bases at V and 3 bases at J, with 13 bases between the two ends. The CDR3: CSAYSRGYYGYTF. For the CDR3, the DNA is TGCAGTGCTTACTCCCGCGGATACTATGGCTACACCTTC.

This sequence joins TRBV4-1 and TRBJ2-7; D is possibly TRBD1 or TRBD2 (5 bases each). Germline assignment: CDR1 MGHRA and CDR2 YSYEKL. The CDR3 length is 16 residues. V gave up 1 base and J gave up 0 bases, with 13 bases separating them. CDR3 in amino acids: CASSQGWGSSSYEQYF. The CDR3 nucleotides are TGCGCCAGCAGCCAAGGATGGGGGAGTAGCTCCTACGAGCAGTACTTC.

CDR3 DNA sequence: TGCAGCGTTGGGACAGGGGGTCACACTGAAGCTTTCTTT. Translation gives CSVGTGGHTEAFF. The chain has TRBV29-1 and TRBJ1-1, with 10 nucleotides matching TRBD1. Germline loops: CDR1 SQVTM, CDR2 ANQGSEA. The CDR3 loop spans 13 amino acids. The trim removed 4 bases at V and 3 bases at J, leaving 2 bases unmatched.

CDR3 residues: CASRYGGAGETQYF. The CDR3 nucleotides are TGTGCCAGCAGATACGGTGGGGCGGGTGAGACCCAGTACTTC. The V call is TRBV6-2 or TRBV6-3, the J call TRBJ2-5, with D perhaps being TRBD1 or TRBD2 (5 bases each). Per germline, CDR1 MNHEY and CDR2 SVGEGT. The CDR3 covers 14 residues. The ends were cut back, 6 bases at V and 5 bases at J, with 16 bases in the middle.

This clonotype occurred a few times. The CDR3 spells CASSYGGLINEQFF. Written as DNA, the CDR3 is TGTGCCAGCAGTTACGGGGGGCTAATTAATGAGCAGTTCTTC. This sequence joins TRBV12-3 or TRBV12-4 and TRBJ2-1, with D maybe TRBD2 (7 bases). This CDR3 has 14 amino acids. V was clipped by 4 bases and J by 7 bases, with 14 bases between them.

Details on this clonotype: An end of the junction differs from the germline gene, which may be a read error. The rearrangement links TRBV5-1 to TRBJ2-7, with D maybe TRBD1 (5 bases). The CDR3 has 14 residues. Germline CDR1 is SGHRS and CDR2 is YFSETQ. The CDR3 sequence is CASSFAGQTYEQYF. The CDR3 DNA is TGCGCCAGCAGCTTTGCAGGACAAACCTACGAGCAGTATTTC.

The chain employs TRBV5-1 and TRBJ2-3; TRBD1 matches at 8 bases. Germline V CDR1 and CDR2: SGHRS, YFSETQ. J lost 4 bases, V lost 2 bases, and 12 bases had no gene match. This CDR3 contains 17 residues. The CDR3 nucleotides are TGCGCCAGCAGCTTTATTCCCTCAGGGGGCATGGCAGATACGCAGTATTTT. Its protein product is CASSFIPSGGMADTQYF.

This clonotype has a handful of counts. The chain carries TRBV29-1 and TRBJ2-7, with TRBD1 matching over 8 bases. J gave up 3 bases and V 6 bases, and 7 bases lay outside the gene matches. The germline gives CDR1 SQVTM, CDR2 ANQGSEA. This CDR3 region has 13 residues. The CDR3 DNA reads TGCAGCGTAGGGGACAGGACCTACTACGAGCAGTACTTC. Protein: CSVGDRTYYEQYF.

The chain carries TRBV6-1 and TRBJ2-3; 8 nucleotides line up with TRBD1. The CDR3 sequence is 16 residues long. The ends lost 5 bases at V and 0 bases at J; junction bases unmatched: 7. CDR1 and CDR2 (germline): MNHNS, SASEGT. Here the CDR3 DNA reads TGTGCCAGCAGTCCAATGGACAGGGACAGCACAGATACGCAGTATTTT. The encoded protein is CASSPMDRDSTDTQYF.

The chain combines TRBV3-1 with TRBJ2-4; D remains ambiguous. CDR3 size: 11 residues. Per germline, CDR1 LGHDT and CDR2 YNNKEL (reference sequence). The V end lost 8 bases, the J end lost 6 bases, and 8 bases lay between the germline ends. CDR3 sequence reads: CASRRGNIQYF. CDR3 DNA: TGTGCCAGCCGTCGAGGAAACATTCAGTACTTC.

This clonotype was seen only a few times. The V gene is TRBV29-1, the J gene TRBJ1-2; 12 nucleotides align to TRBD1. The CDR3 contains 12 residues. With 7 bases clipped from V and 4 bases from J, the junction kept 1 base outside the gene matches. CDR1 is SQVTM, CDR2 ANQGSEA, per germline. The DNA for the CDR3 is TGCAGCGAGGGACAGGGGGCCTATGGCTACACCTTC. Protein: CSEGQGAYGYTF.

This clonotype was counted between two and nine times. This sequence joins TRBV7-9 and TRBJ2-3; D is ambiguous. V lost 0 bases and J lost 9, with 19 bases in between. The germline V gene has CDR1 SEHNR and CDR2 FQNEAQ (reference sequence). This CDR3 spans 16 amino acids. The CDR3 DNA is TGTGCCAGCAGCTTAGCGTATCAGGTTAGGGTGGAAACGCAGTATTTT. This codes for CASSLAYQVRVETQYF.